This T cell receptor beta chain is from a study of blood T cells in healthy people across ages. Alongside a J-beta primer mix, a sample-barcoded 5' primer served in a second PCR lasting roughly 7 to 12 cycles. TCRdb called the 5' RACE reads again in MiXCR, with one record for every CDR3 protein. The profile shows over 750,000 distinct CDR3 sequences, approximately 25% of them singletons. These data also featured in a second study, about T cells of mothers and their children.

The sequence was obtained from a boy aged 5 to 17 in good health. The specimen was blood.

Here the CDR3 DNA reads TGTGCCAGCAGCGTAGTTAGTGGGAGGGCCGGCACAGATACGCAGTATTTT. Its translation: CASSVVSGRAGTDTQYF. The genes are TRBV9 and TRBJ2-3; 7 bases agree with TRBD2. V dropped 0 bases and J dropped 1; count of bases not matched to a gene: 8. This CDR3 contains 17 residues. Per the germline V gene, CDR1 is SGDLS and CDR2 is YYNGEE.